The rows below give T cell receptor beta chains drawn from one sample of a study of blood T cell repertoires in COVID-19. Sequenced by immunoSEQ multiplex PCR; TCRdb stores in-frame clones only, minus some. Among over 350,000 clones listed, approximately 90% were seen once. The sample was peripheral blood. These receptors were collected from a woman in her thirties with active or convalescent COVID-19. CDR3s include the opening cysteine and the closing phenylalanine or tryptophan. The D gene is left open where the match is weak. Expanded clones get a size class; other rows say once, few or many, or leave the size out.

d_call,j_call,clone_size,v_call,cdr3_aa,cdr3_nt
TRBD1,TRBJ1-1,NA,TRBV19,CASQDRGVSEAFF,TGTGCCAGCCAAGACAGGGGTGTCTCTGAAGCTTTCTTT
TRBD2,TRBJ2-5,NA,TRBV6-1,CASSESSGGATWGQETQYF,TGTGCCAGCAGTGAAAGTAGCGGGGGGGCCACGTGGGGACAAGAGACCCAGTACTTC
TRBD1,TRBJ1-3,NA,TRBV7-4,CASSAPQGVGNTIYF,TGTGCCAGCAGCGCCCCCCAGGGGGTTGGAAACACCATATATTTT
NA,TRBJ2-6,NA,TRBV18,CASSPPRRDSGANVLTF,TGTGCCAGCTCACCTCCTAGGCGTGACTCTGGGGCCAACGTCCTGACTTTC
TRBD1,TRBJ2-1,NA,TRBV6-4,CASSDDQDRVYGEQFF,TGTGCCAGCAGTGACGATCAGGACAGGGTTTATGGTGAGCAGTTCTTC
TRBD2,TRBJ2-1,NA,TRBV6-4,CASSDSSGGHNEQFF,TGTGCCAGCAGTGATAGTAGCGGGGGACACAATGAGCAGTTCTTC
NA,TRBJ1-4,NA,TRBV7-7,CASSDRCYRPTNEKLFF,TGTGCCAGCAGCGATCGATGTTACAGGCCAACTAATGAAAAACTGTTTTTT
NA,TRBJ1-1,NA,TRBV29-1,CSVEVRVDTEAFF,TGCAGCGTTGAGGTCAGGGTGGACACTGAAGCTTTCTTT
TRBD2,TRBJ2-7,NA,TRBV2,CASTNTGGSYEQYF,TGTGCCAGCACCAATACGGGGGGCTCCTACGAGCAGTACTTC
NA,TRBJ1-1,NA,TRBV7-2,CASSLVAGANTEAFF,TGTGCCAGCAGCTTAGTAGCAGGGGCAAACACTGAAGCTTTCTTT
NA,TRBJ2-5,NA,TRBV3-1/TRBV3-2,CASSRRGTETQYF,TGTGCCAGCAGCCGTCGGGGGACAGAGACCCAGTACTTC
TRBD1,TRBJ1-4,NA,TRBV5-1,CASSSGQVPFYEKLFF,TGCGCCAGCAGCTCGGGACAGGTCCCTTTTTATGAAAAACTGTTTTTT
NA,TRBJ1-2,NA,TRBV7-9,CASSFPPSATPNGYTF,TGTGCCAGCAGCTTTCCCCCTTCCGCTACGCCCAATGGCTACACCTTC
NA,TRBJ1-2,NA,TRBV28,CASSSGGFANYGYTF,TGTGCCAGCAGTTCGGGTGGGTTTGCTAACTATGGCTACACCTTC
NA,TRBJ2-1,NA,TRBV27,CASSLPPLARNRHEQFF,TGTGCCAGCAGTTTACCTCCTCTGGCTAGAAACCGACATGAGCAGTTCTTC
NA,TRBJ2-7,NA,TRBV5-5,CASSLGPRVEEQYF,TGTGCCAGCAGCTTGGGCCCCAGGGTCGAGGAGCAGTACTTC
TRBD1,TRBJ1-2,NA,TRBV27,CASSSPGQFYGYTF,TGTGCCAGCAGTTCCCCGGGACAGTTCTATGGCTACACCTTC
NA,TRBJ1-1,NA,TRBV28,CASSYQLAAVTEAFF,TGTGCCAGCAGCTACCAACTGGCGGCTGTAACTGAAGCTTTCTTT
NA,TRBJ2-3,NA,TRBV2,CASTNLQDNTDTQYF,TGTGCCAGCACGAATTTGCAGGATAACACAGATACGCAGTATTTT
NA,TRBJ2-5,NA,TRBV5-6,CASSLTSRGETQYF,TGTGCCAGCAGCTTAACTAGCAGGGGGGAGACCCAGTACTTC
NA,TRBJ2-5,once,TRBV19,CASSISVGAVQETQYF,TGTGCCAGTAGTATCTCAGTGGGAGCGGTCCAAGAGACCCAGTACTTC
TRBD2,TRBJ2-1,NA,TRBV30,CAWGGGAGSSYNEQFF,TGTGCCTGGGGCGGAGGAGCGGGAAGCTCCTACAATGAGCAGTTCTTC
TRBD1,TRBJ2-7,NA,TRBV6-2/TRBV6-3,CASTPDMGDSSYEQYF,TGTGCCAGCACCCCTGATATGGGGGACAGCTCCTACGAGCAGTACTTC
TRBD1,TRBJ1-4,once,TRBV7-8,CASSSPERGRVSEKLFF,TGTGCCAGCAGCTCCCCCGAGAGGGGGCGCGTAAGTGAAAAACTGTTTTTT
TRBD1,TRBJ1-4,few,TRBV15,CATSFPDRVGEKLFF,TGTGCCACCAGCTTCCCGGACAGGGTTGGGGAAAAACTGTTTTTT
NA,TRBJ1-1,NA,TRBV6-5,CASSSHNRQPPEAFF,TGTGCCAGCAGTTCTCACAACCGTCAACCGCCTGAAGCTTTCTTT
TRBD1,TRBJ1-2,NA,TRBV5-1,CASSLYGTADGYTF,TGCGCCAGCAGCTTATACGGGACAGCTGATGGCTACACCTTC
NA,TRBJ2-7,NA,TRBV3-1/TRBV3-2,CASSQPGGTATYEQYF,TGTGCCAGCAGCCAACCAGGGGGGACCGCTACCTACGAGCAGTACTTC
NA,TRBJ1-1,NA,TRBV10-3,CAIMGGAATEAFF,TGTGCCATCATGGGGGGGGCCGCGACTGAAGCTTTCTTT
NA,TRBJ2-1,NA,TRBV1,CTSSQGLAGHNEQFF,TGCACCAGCAGCCAAGGACTAGCGGGCCACAATGAGCAGTTCTTC
NA,TRBJ2-5,NA,TRBV27,CACMRGPRSETQYF,TGTGCCTGTATGCGGGGCCCGCGATCAGAGACCCAGTACTTC
TRBD1,TRBJ1-3,NA,TRBV5-4,CASSLDRGPRNTIYF,TGTGCCAGCAGCTTGGACAGGGGACCCAGAAACACCATATATTTT
TRBD1,TRBJ1-4,NA,TRBV6-5,CASSYSGTGEKKLFF,TGTGCCAGCAGTTACTCCGGGACAGGGGAGAAAAAACTGTTTTTT
TRBD2,TRBJ2-7,NA,TRBV6-6,CASSPGLAGAYEQYF,TGTGCCAGCAGCCCGGGACTAGCGGGAGCCTACGAGCAGTACTTC
TRBD1,TRBJ1-2,NA,TRBV6-5,CASSSRTGMIGYGYTF,TGTGCCAGCAGTTCTAGGACAGGGATGATTGGATATGGCTACACCTTC
TRBD2,TRBJ2-3,NA,TRBV28,CASQTSGSPGDTQYF,TGTGCCAGCCAGACTAGCGGGAGTCCAGGAGATACGCAGTATTTT
NA,TRBJ1-2,NA,TRBV12-3/TRBV12-4,CASSLIQTYGYTF,TGTGCCAGCAGTTTAATACAGACATATGGCTACACCTTC
NA,TRBJ2-7,few,TRBV5-1,CASSPGTLPSYEQYF,TGCGCCAGCAGCCCAGGGACACTCCCCTCCTACGAGCAGTACTTC
TRBD2,TRBJ2-1,once,TRBV2,CASSLSGRTYNEQFF,TGTGCCAGCAGTCTTAGCGGGAGGACCTACAATGAGCAGTTCTTC
NA,TRBJ1-1,few,TRBV11-3,CASSASWATEAFF,TGTGCCAGCAGCGCCTCCTGGGCCACTGAAGCTTTCTTT
TRBD1,TRBJ1-5,once,TRBV2,CASSARKGATYSNQPQHF,TGTGCCAGCAGTGCGCGAAAGGGGGCAACCTATAGCAATCAGCCCCAGCATTTT
TRBD2,TRBJ2-7,NA,TRBV19,CASSRLAGGTYEQYF,TGTGCCAGTAGTAGACTAGCGGGGGGCACCTACGAGCAGTACTTC
TRBD2,TRBJ2-7,NA,TRBV6-2/TRBV6-3,CASSYDGTSGYEQYF,TGTGCCAGCAGTTACGACGGGACTAGCGGCTACGAGCAGTACTTC
NA,TRBJ1-1,NA,TRBV7-2,CASTKGDTEAFF,TGTGCCAGCACTAAGGGGGACACTGAAGCTTTCTTT
NA,TRBJ1-5,once,TRBV6-5,CASSQGRGNQPQHF,TGTGCCAGCAGCCAGGGTAGGGGCAATCAGCCCCAGCATTTT
NA,TRBJ1-2,NA,TRBV28,CASSLTANYGYTF,TGTGCCAGCAGTTTGACAGCTAACTATGGCTACACCTTC
NA,TRBJ1-4,NA,TRBV5-8,CASSLGALAGRSRDEKLFF,TGTGCCAGCAGCTTGGGGGCGTTGGCGGGAAGGTCTCGAGATGAAAAACTGTTTTTT
NA,TRBJ2-1,NA,TRBV5-6,CASSLVEGEQFF,TGTGCCAGCAGCTTGGTAGAGGGTGAGCAGTTCTTC
TRBD1,TRBJ2-7,NA,TRBV5-5,CASSHGTAYEQYF,TGTGCCAGCAGCCACGGGACAGCCTACGAGCAGTACTTC
TRBD2,TRBJ2-7,NA,TRBV19,CASSTSGTSGGVYEQYF,TGTGCCAGTAGTACCTCCGGGACTAGCGGGGGGGTCTACGAGCAGTACTTC
TRBD2,TRBJ2-2,NA,TRBV2,CASRGLAGPGELFF,TGTGCCAGCAGGGGACTAGCGGGACCCGGGGAGCTGTTTTTT
TRBD1,TRBJ2-7,few,TRBV18,CASSGTVSYEQYF,TGTGCCAGCTCAGGGACAGTCTCCTACGAGCAGTACTTC
NA,TRBJ2-2,NA,TRBV28,CASSLTSGPATGELFF,TGTGCCAGCAGTTTAACCAGCGGGCCTGCCACCGGGGAGCTGTTTTTT
NA,TRBJ1-1,NA,TRBV5-1,CASSYGHLNTEAFF,TGCGCCAGCAGCTACGGACACTTGAACACTGAAGCTTTCTTT
TRBD1,TRBJ2-7,NA,TRBV27,CASSFGQGSYEQYF,TGTGCCAGCAGTTTCGGACAGGGCTCGTACGAGCAGTACTTC
TRBD1,TRBJ1-6,NA,TRBV5-6,CASSYTGTGGISYNSPLHF,TGTGCCAGCAGCTATACCGGGACAGGGGGCATTTCCTATAATTCACCCCTCCACTTT
NA,TRBJ2-1,NA,TRBV6-6,CASSGLRGSSYNEQFF,TGTGCCAGCAGTGGACTCCGGGGGAGCTCCTACAATGAGCAGTTCTTC
TRBD1,TRBJ2-5,NA,TRBV5-1,CASSAGGGGETQYF,TGCGCCAGCAGCGCAGGGGGCGGAGGAGAGACCCAGTACTTC
NA,TRBJ2-3,NA,TRBV7-2,CASSEDTVFTDTQYF,TGTGCCAGCAGTGAGGACACAGTTTTCACAGATACGCAGTATTTT